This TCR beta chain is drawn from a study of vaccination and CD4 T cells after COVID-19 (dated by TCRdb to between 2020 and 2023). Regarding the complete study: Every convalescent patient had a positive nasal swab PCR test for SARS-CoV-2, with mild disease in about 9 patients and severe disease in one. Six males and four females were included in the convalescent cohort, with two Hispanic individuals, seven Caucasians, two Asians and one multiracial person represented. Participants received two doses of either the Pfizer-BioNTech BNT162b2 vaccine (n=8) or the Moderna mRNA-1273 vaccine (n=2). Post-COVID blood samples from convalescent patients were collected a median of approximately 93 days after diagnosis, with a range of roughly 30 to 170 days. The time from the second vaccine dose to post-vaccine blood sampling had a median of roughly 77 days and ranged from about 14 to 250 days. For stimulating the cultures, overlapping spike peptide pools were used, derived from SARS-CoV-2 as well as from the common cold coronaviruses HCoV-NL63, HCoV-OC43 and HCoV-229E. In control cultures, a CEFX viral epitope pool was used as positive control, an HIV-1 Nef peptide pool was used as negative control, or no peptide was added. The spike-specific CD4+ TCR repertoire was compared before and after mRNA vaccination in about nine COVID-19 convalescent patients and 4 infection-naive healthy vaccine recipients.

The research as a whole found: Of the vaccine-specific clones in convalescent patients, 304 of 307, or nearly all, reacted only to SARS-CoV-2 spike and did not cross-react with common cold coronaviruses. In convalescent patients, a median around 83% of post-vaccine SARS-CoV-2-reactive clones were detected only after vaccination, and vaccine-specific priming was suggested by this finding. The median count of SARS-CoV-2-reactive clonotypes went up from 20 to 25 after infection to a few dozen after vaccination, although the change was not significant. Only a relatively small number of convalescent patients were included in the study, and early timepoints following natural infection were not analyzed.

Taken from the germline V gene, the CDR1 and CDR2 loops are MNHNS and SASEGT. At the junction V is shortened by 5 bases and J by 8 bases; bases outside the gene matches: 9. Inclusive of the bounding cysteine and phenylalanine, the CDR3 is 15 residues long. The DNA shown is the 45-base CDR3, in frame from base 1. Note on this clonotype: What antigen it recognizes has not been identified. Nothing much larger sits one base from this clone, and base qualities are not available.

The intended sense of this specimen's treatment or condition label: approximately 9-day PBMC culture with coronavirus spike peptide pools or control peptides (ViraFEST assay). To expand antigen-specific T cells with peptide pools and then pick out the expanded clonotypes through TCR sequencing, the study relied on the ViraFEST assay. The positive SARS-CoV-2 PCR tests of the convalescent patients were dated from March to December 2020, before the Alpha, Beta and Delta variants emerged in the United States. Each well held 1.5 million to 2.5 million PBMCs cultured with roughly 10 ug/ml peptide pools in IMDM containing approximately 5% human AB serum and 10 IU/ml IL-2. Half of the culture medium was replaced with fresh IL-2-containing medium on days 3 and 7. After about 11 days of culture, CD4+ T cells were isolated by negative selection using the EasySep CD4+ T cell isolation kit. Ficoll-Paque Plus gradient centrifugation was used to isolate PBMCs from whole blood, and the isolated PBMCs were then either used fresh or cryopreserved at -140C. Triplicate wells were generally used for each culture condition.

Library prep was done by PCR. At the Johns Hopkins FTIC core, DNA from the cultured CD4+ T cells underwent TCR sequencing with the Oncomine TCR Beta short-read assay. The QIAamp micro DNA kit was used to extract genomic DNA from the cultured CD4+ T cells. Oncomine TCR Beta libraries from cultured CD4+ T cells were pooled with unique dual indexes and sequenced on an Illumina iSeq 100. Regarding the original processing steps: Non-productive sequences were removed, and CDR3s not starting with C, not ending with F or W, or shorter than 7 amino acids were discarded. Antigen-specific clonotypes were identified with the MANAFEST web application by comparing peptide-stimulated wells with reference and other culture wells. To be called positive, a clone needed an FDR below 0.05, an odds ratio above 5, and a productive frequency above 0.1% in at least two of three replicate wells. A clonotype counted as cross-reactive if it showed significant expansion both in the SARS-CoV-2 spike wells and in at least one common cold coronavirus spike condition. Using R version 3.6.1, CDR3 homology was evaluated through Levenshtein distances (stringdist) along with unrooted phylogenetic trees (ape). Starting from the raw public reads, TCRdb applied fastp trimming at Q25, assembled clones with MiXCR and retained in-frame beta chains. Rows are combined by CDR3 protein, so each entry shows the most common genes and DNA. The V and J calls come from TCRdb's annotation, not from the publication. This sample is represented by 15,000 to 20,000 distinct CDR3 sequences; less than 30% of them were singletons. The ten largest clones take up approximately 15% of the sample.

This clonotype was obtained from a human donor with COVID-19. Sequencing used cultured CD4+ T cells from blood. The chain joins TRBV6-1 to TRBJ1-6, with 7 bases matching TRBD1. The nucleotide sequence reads TGTGCCAGCAGTATGTCGGGACAGAGAGATTCACCCCTCCACTTT. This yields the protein CASSMSGQRDSPLHF.